This is a list of T cell receptor beta chains from one sample in a study of blood T cell repertoires in COVID-19. Sequenced by immunoSEQ multiplex PCR; TCRdb stores in-frame clones only, minus some. The sample lists roughly 240,000 clones, approximately 85% occurring once. The sample was peripheral blood. The receptors were gathered from a man in his fifties or sixties with COVID-19, enrolled during active disease. Each CDR3 is given with its conserved first and last residue. The D gene is left open where the match is weak. Expanded clones are given a class, and other clones once, few, many or no size at all.

NA | TRBJ2-5 | TRBD1 | TRBV7-4 | CASSLGDSRYQETQYF | TGTGCCAGCAGCTTAGGGGACAGCCGGTACCAAGAGACCCAGTACTTC
NA | TRBJ1-2 | NA | TRBV29-1 | CSVEDPVTNYGYTF | TGCAGCGTTGAAGATCCAGTGACTAACTATGGCTACACCTTC
NA | TRBJ1-4 | NA | TRBV6-2/TRBV6-3 | CASSTQGGGEKLFF | TGTGCCAGCAGTACCCAGGGAGGAGGTGAAAAACTGTTTTTT
few | TRBJ2-3 | TRBD2 | TRBV4-2 | CASSSSGGAGDTQYF | TGTGCCAGCAGCTCTAGCGGGGGGGCCGGAGATACGCAGTATTTT
NA | TRBJ2-1 | TRBD2 | TRBV7-2 | CASSFSGGVSYNEQFF | TGTGCCAGCAGCTTTAGCGGGGGGGTCTCCTACAATGAGCAGTTCTTC
NA | TRBJ1-4 | TRBD1 | TRBV27 | CASSLQGGSEKLFF | TGTGCCAGCAGTTTGCAGGGGGGTAGTGAAAAACTGTTTTTT
NA | TRBJ1-1 | NA | TRBV3-1/TRBV3-2 | CASSQDFRVMGTEAFF | TGTGCCAGCAGCCAAGATTTCAGGGTTATGGGCACTGAAGCTTTCTTT
NA | TRBJ1-2 | TRBD1 | TRBV3-1/TRBV3-2 | CASSHKPSDRGRGPGYTF | TGTGCCAGCAGCCACAAGCCCTCGGACAGGGGGCGAGGTCCCGGCTACACCTTC
NA | TRBJ2-2 | TRBD2 | TRBV11-2 | CASSLQGGSSGELFF | TGTGCCAGCAGCTTACAGGGCGGGAGTTCCGGGGAGCTGTTTTTT
NA | TRBJ2-7 | NA | TRBV6-4 | CASSDSPGYLSSYEQYF | TGTGCCAGCAGTGACTCCCCAGGGTACCTAAGCTCCTACGAGCAGTACTTC
NA | TRBJ1-4 | NA | TRBV19 | CASSIGGGINEKLFF | TGTGCCAGTAGTATTGGCGGGGGGATTAATGAAAAACTGTTTTTT
few | TRBJ1-1 | NA | TRBV3-1/TRBV3-2 | CASSQGGLGAFF | TGTGCCAGCAGTCAGGGTGGGCTGGGAGCTTTCTTT